This T cell receptor beta chain is from a study of human T cells and chemical hapten exposure. The overall study: 2% DPC applied to a 2 cm by 2 cm arm area sensitized donors.

This clonotype showed up many times. The antigen is not known. The library attached unique molecular identifiers to individual cDNA molecules. TCRdb independently ran MiXCR on the RACE reads; one entry per CDR3 protein. The table has some 110,000 distinct CDR3 sequences, around 10% seen once. Time point: patch test 1, 2 weeks after DPC sensitization. Treatment in this sample: therapeutic diphenylcyclopropenone sensitization with weekly scalp DPC. Each donor was an alopecia patient between 18 and 70 years of age who qualified for DPC. Study-level points and caveats: Donors' alopecia may make their immune response differ from healthy people's.

The input for sequencing was whole blood, taken in connection with sensitization to the hapten diphenylcyclopropenone (DPC). This TCR came from a woman aged 50 to 60 with alopecia areata. Some clones in this sample may be carry-over from other donors' samples.

CDR3 DNA sequence: TGTGCCAGCAGCCAAGATCGGTCCGATGAGCAGTTCTTC. Its protein product is CASSQDRSDEQFF. The chain carries TRBV4-2 and TRBJ2-1; the D is unclear. Per the germline V gene, CDR1 is LGHNA and CDR2 is YNFKEQ. This CDR3 comprises 13 residues. V lost 0 bases and J 8 bases, leaving 8 bases between the germline ends.